The 6 T cell receptor beta chains in this list originate from one sample, sequenced in a study of blood T cell repertoires in COVID-19. The method was immunoSEQ multiplex PCR; TCRdb's version includes in-frame clones alone and lacks a portion of them. The sample shows 170,000 or so clones, approximately 88% of them seen only once. The specimen was peripheral blood. The receptors come from a woman aged 35 to 49 with COVID-19, enrolled during active disease.

This chain connects TRBV19 to TRBJ2-3; 13 bases align to TRBD2. The CDR3 spans 16 residues. V shed 6 bases and J 3 bases; nucleotides not matched to a gene: 6. From germline, CDR1 is LNHDA and CDR2 SQIVND (reference sequence). Written as DNA, the CDR3 is TGTGCCAGTAGGATCGGACTAGCGGGAGTAACAGATACGCAGTATTTT. It yields the protein CASRIGLAGVTDTQYF.

The V gene is TRBV2, the J gene TRBJ1-2; D is unresolved. V lost 4 bases to trimming and J lost 2 bases, with 20 bases between them. The CDR3 totals 17 residues. Germline CDR1 and CDR2: SNHLY and FYNNEI. As DNA, the CDR3 is TGTGCCAGCAGTGGCGCTCCCGAATGGGGAGGAAACTATGGCTACACCTTC. As protein: CASSGAPEWGGNYGYTF.

This clone appeared a few times. This rearrangement joins TRBV6-2 or TRBV6-3 to TRBJ2-7; 14 bases are a match to TRBD2. V lost 6 bases and J lost 6; bases outside the gene matches: 10. The germline gives CDR1 MNHEY, CDR2 SVGEGT. The CDR3 spans 16 residues. Here the CDR3 reads CASSTWTSGGNGEQYF. The CDR3 nucleotides read TGTGCCAGCAGCACGTGGACTAGCGGGGGGAACGGCGAGCAGTACTTC.

V and J are TRBV28 and TRBJ1-5; D remains unclear. Germline V gene data show CDR1 as MDHEN and CDR2 as SYDVKM. The germline V and J ends were trimmed by 3 bases and 4 bases, with 16 bases remaining between them. The CDR3 is 16 residues long. The CDR3 DNA is TGTGCCAGCAGTTTGTCCCTCATAGCTCCGAATCAGCCCCAGCATTTT. Its protein is CASSLSLIAPNQPQHF.

This chain uses TRBV19 with TRBJ1-5, with TRBD1 matching 8 bases. Germline V gene data show CDR1 as LNHDA and CDR2 as SQIVND (reference sequence). Losses at the gene ends were 8 bases for V and 4 bases for J; bases not matched to a gene: 13. The CDR3 is 16 amino acids. The CDR3 loop is CASLDTGTGRNQPQHF. DNA for the CDR3: TGTGCCAGTCTTGACACCGGGACAGGAAGGAATCAGCCCCAGCATTTT.

This chain links TRBV12-3 or TRBV12-4 with TRBJ2-5; D may be TRBD1 (5 bases). This CDR3 has 13 amino acids. Trimming took off 5 bases at V and 4 bases at J, with 11 bases between the two ends. CDR3 bases: TGTGCCAGCAGTCCTCAGACAGCAGAGACCCAGTACTTC. Protein product: CASSPQTAETQYF.